This TCR beta chain appears in the sequencing data of a study of response to subunit inactivated influenza vaccine. TCRdb passed the RT-PCR reads through MiXCR, listing each CDR3 protein once. In the table there are 650,000 to 800,000 distinct CDR3 sequences, about a fifth of which are singletons. With regard to this clonotype: Its matching antigen is unknown.

The study's findings and limits: Authors suggested seasonal influenza vaccinations each recruit few new T cells.

V shed 7 bases and J 5 bases; nucleotides not matched to a gene: 6. The CDR3 covers 14 residues. Germline values: CDR1 DFQATT, CDR2 SNEGSKA (reference sequence). Source: PBMCs from blood, taken 4 to 6 days after vaccination. The rearrangement uses TRBV20-1 and TRBJ2-2; 11 nucleotides agree with TRBD2. This TCR came from a man aged 50 or older who received an inactivated influenza vaccine. CDR3: CSVTSGGATGELFF. Here the CDR3 DNA reads TGCAGTGTCACTAGCGGGGGAGCTACCGGGGAGCTGTTTTTT.